A few counts support the clone carrying this TCR beta chain. This may come from a read error, since a much larger clone is one base off. The data belong to a study of blood T cells in healthy people across ages. Peripheral blood from each donor was collected in a volume of roughly 9.2 milliliters. Per-sample yields of isolated PBMCs were at least 7 million. Primers used in a second PCR of about 6 to 11 cycles were a sample-barcoded 5' primer and a J-beta primer mix. Each sample yielded at least 3 million CDR3-containing paired-end reads. TCRdb independently ran MiXCR on the 5' RACE reads; one entry per CDR3 protein. The sample includes about 600,000 distinct CDR3 sequences, 45% to 55% of them seen just once. Germline lookup yields CDR1 MNHNY and CDR2 SVGAGI (reference sequence). V lost 6 bases and J lost 11, with 13 bases in between. The CDR3 has 11 residues.

This TCR came from a man older than 75 in good health. The chain uses TRBV6-6 and TRBJ2-5; D gene uncertain. Sequenced input: blood. CDR3 in amino acids: CASSSRNEQYF. The CDR3 DNA reads TGTGCCAGCAGCTCAAGGAATGAGCAGTACTTC.